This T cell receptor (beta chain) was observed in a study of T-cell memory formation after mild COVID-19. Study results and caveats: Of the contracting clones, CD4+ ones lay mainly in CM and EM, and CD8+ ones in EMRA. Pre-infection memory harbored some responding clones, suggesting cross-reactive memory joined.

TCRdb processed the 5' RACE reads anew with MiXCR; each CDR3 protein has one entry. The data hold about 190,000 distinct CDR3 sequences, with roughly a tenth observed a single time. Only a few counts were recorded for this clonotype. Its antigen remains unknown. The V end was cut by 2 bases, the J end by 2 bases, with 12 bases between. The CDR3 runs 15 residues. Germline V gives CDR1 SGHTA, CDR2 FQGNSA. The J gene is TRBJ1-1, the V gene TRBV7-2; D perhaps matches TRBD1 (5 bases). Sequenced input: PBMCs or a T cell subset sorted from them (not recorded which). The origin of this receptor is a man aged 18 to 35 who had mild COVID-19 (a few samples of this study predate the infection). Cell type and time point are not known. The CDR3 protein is CASSLYGGVNTEAFF. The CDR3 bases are TGTGCCAGCAGCTTATATGGGGGGGTAAACACTGAAGCTTTCTTT.